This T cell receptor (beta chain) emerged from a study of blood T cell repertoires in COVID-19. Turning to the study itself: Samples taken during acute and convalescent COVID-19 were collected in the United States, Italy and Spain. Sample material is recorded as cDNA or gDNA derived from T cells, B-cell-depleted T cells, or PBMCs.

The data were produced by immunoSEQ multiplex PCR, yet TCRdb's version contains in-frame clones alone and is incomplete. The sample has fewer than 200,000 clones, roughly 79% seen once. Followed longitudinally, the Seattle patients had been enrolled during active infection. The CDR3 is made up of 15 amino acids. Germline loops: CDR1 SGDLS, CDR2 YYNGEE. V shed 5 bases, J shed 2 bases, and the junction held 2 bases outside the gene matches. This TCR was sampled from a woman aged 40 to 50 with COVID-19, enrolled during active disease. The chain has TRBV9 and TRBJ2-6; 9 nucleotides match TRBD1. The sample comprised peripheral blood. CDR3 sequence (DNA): TGTGCCAGCAGGACAGGGGGAACTGGGGCCAACGTCCTGACTTTC. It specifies CASRTGGTGANVLTF. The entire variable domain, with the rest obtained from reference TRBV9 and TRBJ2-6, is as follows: DSGVTQTPKHLITATGQRVTLRCSPRSGDLSVYWYQQSLDQGLQFLIQYYNGEERAKGNILERFSAQQFPDLHSELNLSSLELGDSALYFCASRTGGTGANVLTFGAGSRLTVL.